This T cell receptor (beta chain) is from a study of shared clonotypes between healthy human individuals. Study at large: CD4 naive and CD4 memory each took three plates per donor, while CD8 naive took two and CD8 memory one. Study results and caveats: Naive subsets typically showed greater estimated richness than memory subsets. Apart from blood, nothing was sampled; tissue repertoires likely differ.

Regarding this clone: Its antigen remains unknown.

Donation came from healthy HIV-negative adults that had no recent acute infections or vaccinations. Trimming at V came to 6 bases and at J to 5 bases, leaving 7 bases not matched to a gene. In germline, CDR1 is MNHEY, CDR2 SMNVEV (reference sequence). CDR3 length: 14 residues. The protocol was immunoSEQ multiplex PCR, while the TCRdb copy is restricted to in-frame clones and leaves out a portion. This sample has 2 million to 3 million clones, with 80% to 95% found just once. This receptor was taken from a man aged 18 to 35 in good health. Some clones in this sample may be carry-over from other donors' samples. This sequence joins TRBV27 and TRBJ2-3, with 8 positions matching TRBD1. The sample consisted of naive CD4+ T cells from PBMCs. Subset denoted: CD45RA+ positively selected. Here the CDR3 DNA reads TGTGCCAGCAGACGGGACAGGCGGGGAGATACGCAGTATTTT. Amino acids: CASRRDRRGDTQYF.